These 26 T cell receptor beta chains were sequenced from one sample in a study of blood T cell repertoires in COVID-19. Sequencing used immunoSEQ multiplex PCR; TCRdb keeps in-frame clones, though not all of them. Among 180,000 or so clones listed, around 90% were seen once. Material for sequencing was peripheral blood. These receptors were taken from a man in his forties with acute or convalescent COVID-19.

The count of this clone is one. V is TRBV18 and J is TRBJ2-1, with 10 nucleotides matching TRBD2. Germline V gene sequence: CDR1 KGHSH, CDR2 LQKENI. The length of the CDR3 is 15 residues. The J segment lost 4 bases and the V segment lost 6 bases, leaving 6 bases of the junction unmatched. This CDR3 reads CASSPWTSGYNEQFF. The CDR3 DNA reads TGTGCCAGCTCCCCCTGGACTAGCGGTTACAATGAGCAGTTCTTC.

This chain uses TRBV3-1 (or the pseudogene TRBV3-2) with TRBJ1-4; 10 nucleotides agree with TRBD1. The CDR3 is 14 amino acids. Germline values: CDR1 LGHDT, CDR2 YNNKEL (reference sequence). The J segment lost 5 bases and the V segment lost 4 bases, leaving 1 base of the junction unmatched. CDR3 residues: CASSPGQGNEKLFF. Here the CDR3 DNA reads TGTGCCAGCAGCCCGGGACAGGGGAATGAAAAACTGTTTTTT.

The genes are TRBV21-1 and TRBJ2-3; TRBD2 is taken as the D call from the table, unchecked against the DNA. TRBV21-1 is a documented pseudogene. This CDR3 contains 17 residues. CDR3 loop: CASRTAGGTPATDTQYF. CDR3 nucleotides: TGTGCCAGCAGGACGGCGGGGGGGACCCCTGCGACAGATACGCAGTATTTT.

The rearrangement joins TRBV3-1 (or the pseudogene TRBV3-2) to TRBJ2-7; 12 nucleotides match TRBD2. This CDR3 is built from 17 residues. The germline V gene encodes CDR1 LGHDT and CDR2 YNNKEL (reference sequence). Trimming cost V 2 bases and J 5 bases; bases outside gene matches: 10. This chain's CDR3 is CASSQRDYRTSGDEQYF. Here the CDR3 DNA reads TGTGCCAGCAGCCAAAGGGATTACAGGACTAGCGGGGACGAGCAGTACTTC.

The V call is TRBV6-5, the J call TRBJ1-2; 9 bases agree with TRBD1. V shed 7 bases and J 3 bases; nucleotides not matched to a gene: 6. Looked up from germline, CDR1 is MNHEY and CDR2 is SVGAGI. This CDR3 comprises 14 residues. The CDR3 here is CASTRTGVHYGYTF. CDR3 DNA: TGTGCCAGCACCCGGACAGGGGTGCACTATGGCTACACCTTC.

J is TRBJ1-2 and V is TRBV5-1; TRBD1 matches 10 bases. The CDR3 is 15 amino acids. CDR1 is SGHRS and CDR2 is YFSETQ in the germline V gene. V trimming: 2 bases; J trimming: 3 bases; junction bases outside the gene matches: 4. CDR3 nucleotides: TGCGCCAGCAGCTTCGGACAGGGGGTAGACTATGGCTACACCTTC. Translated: CASSFGQGVDYGYTF.

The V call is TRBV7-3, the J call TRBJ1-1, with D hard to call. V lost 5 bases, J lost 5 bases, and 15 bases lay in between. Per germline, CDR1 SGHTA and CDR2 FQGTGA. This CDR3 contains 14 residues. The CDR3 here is CASSIDGGGTEAFF. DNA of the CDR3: TGTGCCAGCAGCATTGATGGAGGTGGGACTGAAGCTTTCTTT.

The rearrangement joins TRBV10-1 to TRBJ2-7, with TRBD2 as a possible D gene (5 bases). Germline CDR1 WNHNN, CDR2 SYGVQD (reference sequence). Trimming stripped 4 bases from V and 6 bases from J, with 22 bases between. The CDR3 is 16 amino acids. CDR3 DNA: TGCGCCAGCAGTGGACCGAGCGCGGGCCTAGGGAGCGAGCAGTACTTC. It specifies CASSGPSAGLGSEQYF.

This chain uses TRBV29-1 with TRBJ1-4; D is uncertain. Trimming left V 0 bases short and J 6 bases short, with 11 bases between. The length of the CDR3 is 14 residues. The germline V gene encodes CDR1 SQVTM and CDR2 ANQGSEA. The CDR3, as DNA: TGCAGCGTTGAAGATCGCTGGAGGGATGAAAAACTGTTTTTT. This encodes CSVEDRWRDEKLFF.

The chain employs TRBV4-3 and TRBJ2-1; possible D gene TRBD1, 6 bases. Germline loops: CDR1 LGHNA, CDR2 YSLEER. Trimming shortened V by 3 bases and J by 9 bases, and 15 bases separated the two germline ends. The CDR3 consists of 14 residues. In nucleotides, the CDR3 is TGCGCCAGCAGCCAGGACAGCGGATTGGGTGAGCAGTTCTTC. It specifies CASSQDSGLGEQFF.

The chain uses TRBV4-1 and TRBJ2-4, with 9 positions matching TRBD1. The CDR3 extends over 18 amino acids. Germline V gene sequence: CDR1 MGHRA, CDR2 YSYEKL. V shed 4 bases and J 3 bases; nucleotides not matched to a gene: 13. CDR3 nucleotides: TGCGCCAGCAGCCCGTCACCTTCCGGGACAGGGCTCAAAAACATTCAGTACTTC. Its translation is CASSPSPSGTGLKNIQYF.

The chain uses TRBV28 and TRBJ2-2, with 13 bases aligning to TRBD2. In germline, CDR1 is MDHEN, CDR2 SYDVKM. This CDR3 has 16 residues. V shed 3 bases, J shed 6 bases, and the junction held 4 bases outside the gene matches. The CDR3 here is CASSFPGLAGAGELFF. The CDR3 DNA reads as TGTGCCAGCAGTTTCCCCGGACTAGCGGGGGCCGGGGAGCTGTTTTTT.

The CDR3 here is CASSIQGLAEDPDTQYF. The CDR3 DNA follows: TGTGCCAGCAGCATCCAGGGACTAGCGGAGGATCCAGATACGCAGTATTTT. The chain is built from TRBV5-4 and TRBJ2-3; 11 bases map to TRBD2. CDR3 size: 17 residues. Germline CDR1 SGHNT, CDR2 YYREEE (reference sequence). J gave up 4 bases and V 4 bases, and 11 bases lay outside the gene matches. Supplemented by reference TRBV5-4 and TRBJ2-3, the full variable domain reads ETGVTQSPTHLIKTRGQQVTLRCSSQSGHNTVSWYQQALGQGPQFIFQYYREEENGRGNFPPRFSGLQFPNYSSELNVNALELDDSALYLCASSIQGLAEDPDTQYFGPGTRLTVL.

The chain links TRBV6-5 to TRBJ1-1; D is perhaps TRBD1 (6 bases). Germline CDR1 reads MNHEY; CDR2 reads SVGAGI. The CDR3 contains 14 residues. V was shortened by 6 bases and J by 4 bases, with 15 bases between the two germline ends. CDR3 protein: CASRVGAYGTEAFF. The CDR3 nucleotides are TGTGCCAGCAGAGTGGGGGCTTATGGCACTGAAGCTTTCTTT.

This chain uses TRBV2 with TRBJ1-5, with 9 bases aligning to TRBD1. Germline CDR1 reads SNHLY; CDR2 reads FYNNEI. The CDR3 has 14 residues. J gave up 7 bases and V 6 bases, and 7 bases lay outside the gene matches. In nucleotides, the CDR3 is TGTGCCAGCAGGGGGGGACAGGGTTGGCAGCCCCAGCATTTT. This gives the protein CASRGGQGWQPQHF.

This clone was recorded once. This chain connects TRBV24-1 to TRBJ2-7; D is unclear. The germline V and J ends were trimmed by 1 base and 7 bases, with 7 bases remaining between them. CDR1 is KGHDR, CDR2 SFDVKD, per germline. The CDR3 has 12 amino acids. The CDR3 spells CATSDFFGEQYF. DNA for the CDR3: TGTGCCACCAGTGATTTTTTCGGGGAGCAGTACTTC.

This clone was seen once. CDR3 loop: CATSDPRDRVTGYTF. CDR3 coding DNA: TGTGCCACCAGTGATCCCCGGGACAGGGTCACTGGCTACACCTTC. The J gene is TRBJ1-2, the V gene TRBV24-1, with 9 bases that match TRBD1. Germline trimming cut 3 bases from V and 7 bases from J; bases unmatched to any gene: 8. Per germline, CDR1 KGHDR and CDR2 SFDVKD. The length of the CDR3 is 15 residues.

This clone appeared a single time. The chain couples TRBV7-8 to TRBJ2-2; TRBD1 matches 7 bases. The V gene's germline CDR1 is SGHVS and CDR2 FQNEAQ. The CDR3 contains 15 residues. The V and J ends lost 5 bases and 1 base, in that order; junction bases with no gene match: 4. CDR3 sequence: CASSQDRQNTGELFF. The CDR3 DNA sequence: TGTGCCAGCAGCCAGGACAGGCAGAACACCGGGGAGCTGTTTTTT.

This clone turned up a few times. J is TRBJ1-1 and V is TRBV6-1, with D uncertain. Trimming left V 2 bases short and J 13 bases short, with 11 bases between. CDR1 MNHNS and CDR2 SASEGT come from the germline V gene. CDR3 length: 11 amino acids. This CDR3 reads CASSEILRDFF. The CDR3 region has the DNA TGTGCCAGCAGTGAAATTCTTCGGGATTTCTTT.

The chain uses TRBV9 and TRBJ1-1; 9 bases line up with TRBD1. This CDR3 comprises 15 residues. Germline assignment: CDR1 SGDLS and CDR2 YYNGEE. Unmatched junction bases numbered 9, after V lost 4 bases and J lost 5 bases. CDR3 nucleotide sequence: TGTGCCAGCAGCTTCGACGGGACAGGGAGGACTGAAGCTTTCTTT. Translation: CASSFDGTGRTEAFF.

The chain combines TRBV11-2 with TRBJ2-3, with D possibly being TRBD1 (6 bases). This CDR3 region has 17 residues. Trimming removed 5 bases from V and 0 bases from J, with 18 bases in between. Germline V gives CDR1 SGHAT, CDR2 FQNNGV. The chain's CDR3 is CASSPSPGTPSTDTQYF. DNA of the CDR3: TGTGCCAGCAGCCCGTCCCCCGGGACACCAAGCACAGATACGCAGTATTTT.

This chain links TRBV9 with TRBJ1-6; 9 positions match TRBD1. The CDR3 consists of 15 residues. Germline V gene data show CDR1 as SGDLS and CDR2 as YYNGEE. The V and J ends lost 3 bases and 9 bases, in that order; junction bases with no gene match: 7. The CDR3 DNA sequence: TGTGCCAGCAGCGCCGGGACAGGGACTTTTTCACCCCTCCACTTT. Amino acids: CASSAGTGTFSPLHF.

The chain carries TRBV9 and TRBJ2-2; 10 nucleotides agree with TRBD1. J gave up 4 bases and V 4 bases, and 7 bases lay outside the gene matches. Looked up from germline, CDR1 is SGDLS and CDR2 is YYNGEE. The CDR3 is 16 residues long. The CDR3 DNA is TGTGCCAGCAGCCCCTGGGACAGGGGCCTCACCGGGGAGCTGTTTTTT. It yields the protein CASSPWDRGLTGELFF.

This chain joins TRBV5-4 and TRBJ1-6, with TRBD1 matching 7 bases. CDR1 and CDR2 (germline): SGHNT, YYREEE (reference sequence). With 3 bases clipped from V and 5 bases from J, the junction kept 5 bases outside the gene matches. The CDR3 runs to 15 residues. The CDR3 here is CASSSRTGDNSPLHF. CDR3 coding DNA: TGTGCCAGCAGCTCCCGGACAGGAGATAATTCACCCCTCCACTTT.

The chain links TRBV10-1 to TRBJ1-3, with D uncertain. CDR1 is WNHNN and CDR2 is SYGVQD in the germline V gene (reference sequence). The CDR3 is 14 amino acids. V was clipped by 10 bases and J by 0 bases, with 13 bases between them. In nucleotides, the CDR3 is TGCGCCACCCAGTGGAGCAGCTCTGGAAACACCATATATTTT. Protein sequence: CATQWSSSGNTIYF.

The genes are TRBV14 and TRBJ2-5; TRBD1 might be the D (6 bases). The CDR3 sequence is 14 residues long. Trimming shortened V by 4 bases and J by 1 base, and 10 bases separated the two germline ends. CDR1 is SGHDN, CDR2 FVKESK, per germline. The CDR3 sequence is CASSRQALQETQYF. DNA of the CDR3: TGTGCCAGCAGCCGACAGGCTCTCCAAGAGACCCAGTACTTC.